These 18 T cell receptor beta chains were sequenced from one sample in a study of blood T cell repertoires in COVID-19. Some clones are missing from TCRdb's copy, which holds only in-frame ones; the method was immunoSEQ multiplex PCR. The sample shows about 190,000 clones, approximately 84% of them seen only once. The sequenced sample consisted of peripheral blood. These receptor sequences come from a woman between 70 and 85 years old with active or convalescent COVID-19.

This chain links TRBV24-1 with TRBJ2-1, with 7 positions matching TRBD2. Germline V gene sequence: CDR1 KGHDR, CDR2 SFDVKD. Losses at the gene ends were 3 bases for V and 10 bases for J; bases not matched to a gene: 2. This CDR3 has 12 amino acids. In nucleotides, the CDR3 is TGTGCCACCAGTGATCCGGGACTAGAGCAGTTCTTC. Protein sequence: CATSDPGLEQFF.

V usage is TRBV18 and J usage is TRBJ2-5; D is possibly TRBD2 (6 bases). V was cut by 3 bases and J by 5 bases, with 19 bases left in between. From germline, CDR1 is KGHSH and CDR2 LQKENI. CDR3 length equals 16 residues. The CDR3 spells CASSPTRDRLGETQYF. The DNA of the CDR3 is TGTGCCAGCTCACCTACGCGGGACCGATTAGGGGAGACCCAGTACTTC.

The sample holds one count of this clone. The rearrangement joins TRBV4-1 to TRBJ1-4; D possibly corresponds to TRBD1 (5 bases). The ends were cut back, 4 bases at V and 5 bases at J, with 17 bases in the middle. CDR3 length equals 16 residues. Germline CDR1 MGHRA, CDR2 YSYEKL. The chain's CDR3 is CASSPMAGGSNEKLFF. CDR3 coding DNA: TGCGCCAGCAGCCCCATGGCGGGGGGATCCAATGAAAAACTGTTTTTT.

DNA of the CDR3: TGTGCCAGCAGCTTGAGGAGTGGTAGAGCGCAGTATTTT. This sequence encodes CASSLRSGRAQYF. The chain combines TRBV5-6 with TRBJ2-3; D gene unclear. The CDR3 is 13 residues long. V was cut by 1 base and J by 10 bases, with 13 bases left in between. Per germline, CDR1 SGHDT and CDR2 YYEEEE.

The chain has TRBV2 and TRBJ2-3, with 9 bases fitting TRBD1. This CDR3 contains 15 residues. J gave up 3 bases and V 2 bases, and 3 bases lay outside the gene matches. Germline values: CDR1 SNHLY, CDR2 FYNNEI. The CDR3 sequence: CASSEKDRGTDTQYF. The DNA for the CDR3 is TGTGCCAGCAGTGAAAAGGACAGGGGAACAGATACGCAGTATTTT.

The chain joins TRBV30 to TRBJ1-5; 7 positions match TRBD1. The germline V gene encodes CDR1 GTSNPN and CDR2 SVGIG (reference sequence). J was trimmed by 7 bases and V by 3 bases; bases with no gene match: 12. There are 15 residues in the CDR3. Here the CDR3 DNA reads TGTGCCTGGAGCGGCTCAATCAGGGGGGACCAGCCCCAGCATTTT. As protein: CAWSGSIRGDQPQHF.

The chain recombines TRBV5-1 with TRBJ1-5, with D possibly TRBD1 on 6 matching bases. The V end lost 2 bases, the J end lost 1 base, and 13 bases lay between the germline ends. Germline CDR1 and CDR2: SGHRS and YFSETQ. This CDR3 region has 16 residues. DNA for the CDR3: TGCGCCAGCAGCTTTACAGGGTTAGCAAGCAATCAGCCCCAGCATTTT. Protein sequence: CASSFTGLASNQPQHF.

The chain recombines TRBV21-1 with TRBJ2-1; the table's D call, TRBD1, was not checked against the DNA. TRBV21-1 is shown as a pseudogene. The CDR3 sequence is 14 residues long. This chain's CDR3 is CASSPLTGNNEQFF. CDR3 nucleotide sequence: TGTGCCAGCAGCCCCCTCACAGGGAACAATGAGCAGTTCTTC.

In the case of this clone: Other nucleotide sequences in the sample specify the same CDR3. The chain couples TRBV18 to TRBJ1-2, with 8 nucleotides matching TRBD1. The V gene end was trimmed by 2 bases and the J gene end by 4 bases; junction bases not matched to a gene: 18. Germline CDR1 KGHSH, CDR2 LQKENI. The CDR3 is 19 residues long. The CDR3 spells CASSPSGITGGGTLYGYTF. CDR3 nucleotides: TGTGCCAGCTCACCATCGGGGATAACAGGGGGTGGCACTCTCTATGGCTACACCTTC.

The rearrangement joins TRBV25-1 to TRBJ2-3; D unclear. Germline values: CDR1 MGHDK, CDR2 SYGVNS. The CDR3 length is 14 residues. V was clipped by 4 bases and J by 1 base, with 9 bases between them. The CDR3 loop is CASSVPGGTDTQYF. The CDR3 DNA reads TGTGCCAGCAGTGTACCCGGAGGCACAGATACGCAGTATTTT.

The genes are TRBV6-5 and TRBJ2-5; 7 bases fit TRBD2. Germline loops: CDR1 MNHEY, CDR2 SVGAGI. J was trimmed by 5 bases and V by 8 bases; bases with no gene match: 8. This CDR3 spans 13 amino acids. The chain's CDR3 is CASGGRAGETQYF. The CDR3 region has the DNA TGTGCCAGCGGAGGGAGGGCCGGCGAGACCCAGTACTTC.

The J gene is TRBJ2-1, the V gene TRBV4-1; 15 positions match TRBD2. Germline V gives CDR1 MGHRA, CDR2 YSYEKL. The CDR3 covers 17 residues. Trimming removed 0 bases from V and 9 bases from J; junction bases left unmatched: 6. CDR3 protein: CASSQDNGLAGGVEQFF. CDR3 bases: TGCGCCAGCAGCCAAGATAACGGACTAGCGGGAGGGGTTGAGCAGTTCTTC.

This rearrangement joins TRBV19 to TRBJ1-2; the D gene is possibly TRBD1 (5 bases). The CDR3 contains 14 residues. The ends were cut back, 6 bases at V and 2 bases at J, with 13 bases in the middle. Germline CDR1 and CDR2: LNHDA and SQIVND (reference sequence). This chain's CDR3 is CASSPTTANYGYTF. In DNA, the CDR3 is TGTGCCAGTAGCCCCACGACAGCCAACTATGGCTACACCTTC.

The CDR3, as DNA: TGTGCCAGTAGGATTAGCGGGAGCCATGAGCAGTTCTTC. It yields the protein CASRISGSHEQFF. This chain links TRBV19 with TRBJ2-1, with TRBD2 matching 9 bases. Looked up from germline, CDR1 is LNHDA and CDR2 is SQIVND (reference sequence). This CDR3 region has 13 residues. The V segment lost 6 bases and the J segment 8 bases; nucleotides outside the gene matches: 5. The variable domain in full, completed from reference TRBV19 and TRBJ2-1, reads DGGITQSPKYLFRKEGQNVTLSCEQNLNHDAMYWYRQDPGQGLRLIYYSQIVNDFQKGDIAEGYSVSREKKESFPLTVTSAQKNPTAFYLCASRISGSHEQFFGPGTRLTVL.

This clone was found a few times. The rearrangement joins TRBV15 to TRBJ1-5; tentative D call: TRBD1 (6 bases). Per the germline V gene, CDR1 is LNHNV and CDR2 is YYDKDF (reference sequence). The CDR3 runs to 15 residues. V lost 0 bases to trimming and J lost 4 bases, with 10 bases between them. The CDR3: CATSREGGENQPQHF. DNA for the CDR3: TGTGCCACCAGCAGAGAAGGGGGGGAGAATCAGCCCCAGCATTTT.

V gene TRBV7-9 combines with J gene TRBJ2-1; TRBD2 aligns across 11 bases. The CDR3 spans 18 residues. Germline CDR1 is SEHNR and CDR2 is FQNEAQ (reference sequence). V dropped 0 bases and J dropped 8; count of bases not matched to a gene: 12. CDR3 in DNA: TGTGCCAGCAGCTTAGCGCGAGGTACTAGCGGGAGCATCTATGAGCAGTTCTTC. It codes for CASSLARGTSGSIYEQFF.

This clone was seen a few times. The J gene is TRBJ2-7, the V gene TRBV27; 7 nucleotides match TRBD2. This CDR3 spans 14 amino acids. Germline assignment: CDR1 MNHEY and CDR2 SMNVEV (reference sequence). V was pared by 4 bases and J by 2 bases, with 5 bases of the junction left unmatched. The DNA of the CDR3 is TGTGCCAGCAGTTGGTCGGGAGGTACCTACGAGCAGTACTTC. Translation: CASSWSGGTYEQYF.

This rearrangement joins TRBV19 to TRBJ1-3, with a tentative D call TRBD1 (5 bases). This CDR3 is built from 15 residues. The germline gives CDR1 LNHDA, CDR2 SQIVND (reference sequence). Deletions cut 5 bases from V and 0 bases from J, with 11 bases between. DNA of the CDR3: TGTGCCAGTAGTGCCACCGACAGCTCTGGAAACACCATATATTTT. As protein: CASSATDSSGNTIYF.